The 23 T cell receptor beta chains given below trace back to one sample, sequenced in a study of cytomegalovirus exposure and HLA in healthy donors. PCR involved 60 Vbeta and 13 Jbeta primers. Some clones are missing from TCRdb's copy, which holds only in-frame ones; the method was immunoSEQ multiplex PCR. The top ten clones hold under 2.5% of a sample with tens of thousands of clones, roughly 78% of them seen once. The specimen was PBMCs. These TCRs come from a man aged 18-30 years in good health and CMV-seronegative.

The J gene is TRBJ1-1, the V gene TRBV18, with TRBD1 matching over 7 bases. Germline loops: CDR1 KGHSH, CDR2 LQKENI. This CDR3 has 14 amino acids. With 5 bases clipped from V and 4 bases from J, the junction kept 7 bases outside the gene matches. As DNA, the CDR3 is TGTGCCAGCTCATCGCAACAGGGGACCACTGAAGCTTTCTTT. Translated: CASSSQQGTTEAFF.

CDR3 in amino acids: CAIARGTVEQYF. The CDR3, as DNA: TGTGCCATCGCCCGAGGGACTGTCGAGCAGTACTTC. The chain combines TRBV10-3 with TRBJ2-7, with D possibly TRBD2 on 6 matching bases. Trimming removed 8 bases at V and 6 bases at J, with 14 bases between. Looked up from germline, CDR1 is ENHRY and CDR2 is SYGVKD. The CDR3 has 12 amino acids.

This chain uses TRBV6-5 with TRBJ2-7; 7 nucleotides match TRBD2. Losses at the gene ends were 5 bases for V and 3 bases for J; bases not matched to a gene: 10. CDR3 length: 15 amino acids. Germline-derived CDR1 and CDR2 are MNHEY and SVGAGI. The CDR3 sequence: CASSHRGEVSYEQYF. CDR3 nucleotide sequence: TGTGCCAGCAGTCACCGGGGGGAGGTAAGCTACGAGCAGTACTTC.

CDR3: CASSPLPGNQPQHF. In DNA, the CDR3 is TGTGCCAGCTCCCCCCTCCCAGGAAATCAGCCCCAGCATTTT. J is TRBJ1-5 and V is TRBV18; D unclear. The germline gives CDR1 KGHSH, CDR2 LQKENI. V was shortened by 6 bases and J by 4 bases, with 13 bases between the two germline ends. This CDR3 spans 14 amino acids. The complete variable domain, with remaining parts taken from reference TRBV18 and TRBJ1-5, reads NAGVMQNPRHLVRRRGQEARLRCSPMKGHSHVYWYRQLPEEGLKFMVYLQKENIIDESGMPKERFSAEFPKEGPSILRIQQVVRGDSAAYFCASSPLPGNQPQHFGDGTRLSIL.

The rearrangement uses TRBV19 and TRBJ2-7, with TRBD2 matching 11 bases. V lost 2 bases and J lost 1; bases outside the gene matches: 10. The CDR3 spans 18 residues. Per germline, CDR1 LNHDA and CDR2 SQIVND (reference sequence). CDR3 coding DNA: TGTGCCAGTAGTATAACAAGGACTAGCGGGTCCTTTTCCTACGAGCAGTACTTC. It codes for CASSITRTSGSFSYEQYF.

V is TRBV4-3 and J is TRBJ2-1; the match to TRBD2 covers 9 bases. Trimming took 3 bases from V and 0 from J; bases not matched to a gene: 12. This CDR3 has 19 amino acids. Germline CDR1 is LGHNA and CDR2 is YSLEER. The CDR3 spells CASSQGPSGASSSYNEQFF. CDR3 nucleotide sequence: TGCGCCAGCAGCCAGGGGCCTAGCGGGGCCAGCAGCTCCTACAATGAGCAGTTCTTC.

CDR3 protein: CASSRRDRGQYNEQFF. The CDR3, as DNA: TGTGCCAGCAGCCGCCGGGACAGGGGGCAGTACAATGAGCAGTTCTTC. The chain couples TRBV5-6 to TRBJ2-1, with TRBD1 matching over 12 bases. This CDR3 spans 16 amino acids. With 4 bases clipped from V and 4 bases from J, the junction kept 6 bases outside the gene matches. Germline CDR1 is SGHDT and CDR2 is YYEEEE.

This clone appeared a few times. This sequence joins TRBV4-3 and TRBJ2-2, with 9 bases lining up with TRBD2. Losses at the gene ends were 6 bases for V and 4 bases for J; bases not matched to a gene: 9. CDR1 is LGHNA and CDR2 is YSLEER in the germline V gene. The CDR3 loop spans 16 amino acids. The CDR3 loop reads CASSPQTSGRTGELFF. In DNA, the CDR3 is TGCGCCAGCAGTCCTCAGACTAGCGGACGCACCGGGGAGCTGTTTTTT.

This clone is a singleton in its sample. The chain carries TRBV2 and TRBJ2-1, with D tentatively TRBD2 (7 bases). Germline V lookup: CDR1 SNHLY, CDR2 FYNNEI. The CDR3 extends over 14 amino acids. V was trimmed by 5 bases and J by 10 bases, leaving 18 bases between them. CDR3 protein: CASSPAGAPGEQFF. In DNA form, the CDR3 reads TGTGCCAGCAGTCCGGCGGGGGCGCCAGGGGAGCAGTTCTTC.

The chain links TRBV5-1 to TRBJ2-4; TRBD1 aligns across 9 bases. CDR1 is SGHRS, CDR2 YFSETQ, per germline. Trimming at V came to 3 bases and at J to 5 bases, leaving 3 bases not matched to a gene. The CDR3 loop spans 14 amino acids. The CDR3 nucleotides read TGCGCCAGCAGCTCGGACAGGGGCCAAAACATTCAGTACTTC. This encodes CASSSDRGQNIQYF.

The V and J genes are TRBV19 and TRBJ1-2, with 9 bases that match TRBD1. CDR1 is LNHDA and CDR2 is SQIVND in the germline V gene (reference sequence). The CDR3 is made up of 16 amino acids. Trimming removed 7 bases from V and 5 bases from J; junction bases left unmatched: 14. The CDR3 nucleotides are TGTGCCAGTACAGGGACAGGGTCTCTTACATGGTATGGCTACACCTTC. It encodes CASTGTGSLTWYGYTF.

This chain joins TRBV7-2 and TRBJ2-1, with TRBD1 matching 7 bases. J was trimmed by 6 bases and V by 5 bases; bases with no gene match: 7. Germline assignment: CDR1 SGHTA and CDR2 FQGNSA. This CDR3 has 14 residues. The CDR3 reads CASSMGQKGNEQFF. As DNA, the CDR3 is TGTGCCAGCAGCATGGGACAGAAAGGCAATGAGCAGTTCTTC.

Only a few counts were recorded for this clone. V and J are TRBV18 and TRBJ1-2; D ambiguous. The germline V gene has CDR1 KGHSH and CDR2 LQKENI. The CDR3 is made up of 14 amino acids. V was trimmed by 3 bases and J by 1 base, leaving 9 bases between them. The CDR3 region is CASSPLPNNYGYTF. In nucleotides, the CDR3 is TGTGCCAGCTCACCTCTACCGAATAACTATGGCTACACCTTC.

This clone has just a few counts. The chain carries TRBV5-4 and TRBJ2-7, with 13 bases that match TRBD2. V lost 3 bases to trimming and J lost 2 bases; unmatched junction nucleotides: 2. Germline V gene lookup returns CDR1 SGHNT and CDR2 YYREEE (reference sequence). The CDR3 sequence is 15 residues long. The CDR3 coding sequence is TGTGCCAGCAGCTCAACTAGCGGGAGGGCCTACGAGCAGTACTTC. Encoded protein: CASSSTSGRAYEQYF.

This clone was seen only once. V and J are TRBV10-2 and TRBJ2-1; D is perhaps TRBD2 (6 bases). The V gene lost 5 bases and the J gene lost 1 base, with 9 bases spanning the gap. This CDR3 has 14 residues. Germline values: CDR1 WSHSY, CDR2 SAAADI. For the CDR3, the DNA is TGCGCCAGCAGTCCGGGGGTTTCCTACAATGAGCAGTTCTTC. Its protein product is CASSPGVSYNEQFF.

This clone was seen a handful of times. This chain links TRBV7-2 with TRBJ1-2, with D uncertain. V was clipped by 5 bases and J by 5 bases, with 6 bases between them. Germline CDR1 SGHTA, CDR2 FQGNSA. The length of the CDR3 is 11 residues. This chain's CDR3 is CASSPQYGYTF. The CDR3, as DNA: TGTGCCAGCAGCCCACAGTATGGCTACACCTTC.

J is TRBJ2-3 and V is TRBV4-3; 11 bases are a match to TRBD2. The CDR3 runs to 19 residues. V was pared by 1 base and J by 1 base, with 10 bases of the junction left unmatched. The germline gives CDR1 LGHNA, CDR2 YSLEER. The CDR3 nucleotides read TGCGCCAGCAGCCAAGTGCGTGGTAGCGGGGGGGCAGGCACAGATACGCAGTATTTT. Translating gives CASSQVRGSGGAGTDTQYF.

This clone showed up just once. CDR3 residues: CATSVTSGGSNEQFF. The CDR3 DNA reads as TGTGCCACCAGCGTCACTTCGGGAGGCAGCAATGAGCAGTTCTTC. The chain recombines TRBV15 with TRBJ2-1; 7 bases fit TRBD2. Unmatched junction bases numbered 10, after V lost 5 bases and J lost 6 bases. The CDR3 sequence is 15 residues long. Germline-derived CDR1 and CDR2 are LNHNV and YYDKDF (reference sequence).

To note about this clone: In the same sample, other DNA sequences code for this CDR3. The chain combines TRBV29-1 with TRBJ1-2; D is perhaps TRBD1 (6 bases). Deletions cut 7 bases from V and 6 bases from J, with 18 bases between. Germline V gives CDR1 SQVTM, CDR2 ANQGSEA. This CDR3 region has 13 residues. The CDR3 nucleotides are TGCAGCGCAGGGCAGAGGGCAGGGGATGGCTACACCTTC. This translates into CSAGQRAGDGYTF.

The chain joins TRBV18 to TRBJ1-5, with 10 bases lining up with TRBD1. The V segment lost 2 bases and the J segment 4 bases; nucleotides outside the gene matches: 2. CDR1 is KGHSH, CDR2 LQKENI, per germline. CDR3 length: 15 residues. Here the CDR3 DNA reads TGTGCCAGCTCACCAGGGGACAGGGGAAATCAGCCCCAGCATTTT. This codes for CASSPGDRGNQPQHF. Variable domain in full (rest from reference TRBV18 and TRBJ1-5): NAGVMQNPRHLVRRRGQEARLRCSPMKGHSHVYWYRQLPEEGLKFMVYLQKENIIDESGMPKERFSAEFPKEGPSILRIQQVVRGDSAAYFCASSPGDRGNQPQHFGDGTRLSIL.

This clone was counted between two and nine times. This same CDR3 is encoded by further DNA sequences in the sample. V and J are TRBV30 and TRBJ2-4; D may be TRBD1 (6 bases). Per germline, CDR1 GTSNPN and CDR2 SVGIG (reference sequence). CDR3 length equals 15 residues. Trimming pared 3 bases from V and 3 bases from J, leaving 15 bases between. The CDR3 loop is CAWSAEQGVKNIQYF. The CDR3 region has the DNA TGTGCCTGGAGCGCCGAACAGGGTGTCAAAAACATTCAGTACTTC.

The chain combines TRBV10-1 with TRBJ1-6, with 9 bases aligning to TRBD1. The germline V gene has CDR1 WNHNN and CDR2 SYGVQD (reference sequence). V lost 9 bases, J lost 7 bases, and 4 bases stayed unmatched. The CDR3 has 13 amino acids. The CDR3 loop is CARRDRANSPLHF. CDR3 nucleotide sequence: TGCGCCAGAAGGGACAGGGCAAATTCACCCCTCCACTTT.

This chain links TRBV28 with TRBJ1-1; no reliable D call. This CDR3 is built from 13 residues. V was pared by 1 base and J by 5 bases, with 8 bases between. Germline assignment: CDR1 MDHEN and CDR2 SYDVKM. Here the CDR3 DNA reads TGTGCCAGCAGTTTATTGGCTTCGACTGAAGCTTTCTTT. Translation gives CASSLLASTEAFF.